The sequence of this T cell receptor (beta chain) was determined in a study of radiation and T cells in renal cell carcinoma. Documented time point: blood 4 weeks post-SBRT, at nephrectomy. Treatment indicated: 15 Gy SBRT to primary tumor, nephrectomy 4 weeks later. Clones were read by immunoSEQ multiplex PCR, and TCRdb kept only the in-frame ones, dropping some. The sample yields 150,000 to 200,000 clones, roughly nine tenths seen once. There are 15 residues in the CDR3. The V and J ends lost 2 bases and 8 bases, in that order; junction bases with no gene match: 10. Looked up from germline, CDR1 is SGHRS and CDR2 is YFSETQ.

V is TRBV5-1 and J is TRBJ1-2; TRBD1 matches at 9 bases. This TCR was recovered from a woman aged 45-65 years with renal cell carcinoma. The sequences come from blood, collected from a patient whose treatment included radiotherapy and nephrectomy. CDR3 DNA sequence: TGCGCCAGCAGCTTAAGACAGGGGGTTCTGGACGGCTACACCTTC. This encodes CASSLRQGVLDGYTF. Filled out from reference TRBV5-1 and TRBJ1-2, the complete variable domain reads KAGVTQTPRYLIKTRGQQVTLSCSPISGHRSVSWYQQTPGQGLQFLFEYFSETQRNKGNFPGRFSGRQFSNSRSEMNVSTLELGDSALYLCASSLRQGVLDGYTFGSGTRLTVV.